A single sample is the source of the 9 T cell receptor beta chains below, sequenced in a study of cytomegalovirus exposure and HLA in healthy donors. PCR primers comprised 60 Vbeta and 13 Jbeta primers. Method: immunoSEQ multiplex PCR; TCRdb's copy keeps in-frame clones and lacks some. The data hold about 130,000 clones, with approximately 80% observed a single time. Sequenced input: PBMCs. The receptors originated from a man under 40 in good health and CMV-seronegative.

The chain combines TRBV15 with TRBJ2-3; 7 positions match TRBD2. Trimming took 0 bases from V and 4 from J; bases not matched to a gene: 13. In germline, CDR1 is LNHNV, CDR2 YYDKDF (reference sequence). This CDR3 is built from 18 residues. The CDR3: CATSRDPSAGVSPDTQYF. CDR3 sequence (DNA): TGTGCCACCAGCAGAGACCCTAGCGCGGGAGTGTCCCCAGATACGCAGTATTTT.

J is TRBJ2-5 and V is TRBV4-3; tentatively, D is TRBD2 (5 bases). The tail of the sequence fits TRBJ2-7 better, so the J call may be wrong. Per germline, CDR1 LGHNA and CDR2 YSLEER. The CDR3 covers 15 residues. In DNA, the CDR3 is TGCGCCAGCAGCCAAGATCAGGCGGGTCCCTACGAGCAGTACTTC. Protein sequence: CASSQDQAGPYEQYF.

This chain joins TRBV18 and TRBJ2-7; tentative D call: TRBD1 (5 bases). The V end lost 0 bases, the J end lost 1 base, and 7 bases lay between the germline ends. Germline CDR1 is KGHSH and CDR2 is LQKENI. The CDR3 is 14 amino acids. The CDR3 protein is CASSPPQGSYEQYF. CDR3 coding DNA: TGTGCCAGCTCACCACCCCAGGGTTCCTACGAGCAGTACTTC.

This clone was detected only once. At one of its ends the junction is not consistent with the germline gene, which may arise from a read error. The V and J genes are TRBV7-8 and TRBJ2-7; TRBD2 is a possible D gene (5 bases). Germline CDR1 reads SGHVS; CDR2 reads FQNEAQ. CDR3 size: 13 residues. The CDR3 coding sequence is TGTGTCAGCAGCCCCGACGGGGCCTACGAGCAGTACTTC. Translation: CVSSPDGAYEQYF.

V is TRBV10-2 and J is TRBJ2-3, with D perhaps TRBD1 (5 bases). Per the germline V gene, CDR1 is WSHSY and CDR2 is SAAADI. The CDR3 spans 15 residues. V was clipped by 3 bases and J by 1 base, with 11 bases between them. The CDR3 sequence is CASSDWGGGTDTQYF. CDR3 in DNA: TGCGCCAGCAGTGACTGGGGCGGAGGCACAGATACGCAGTATTTT.

The chain is built from TRBV27 and TRBJ2-7; 15 bases line up with TRBD2. Germline CDR1 reads MNHEY; CDR2 reads SMNVEV (reference sequence). The V gene end was trimmed by 6 bases and the J gene end by 6 bases; junction bases not matched to a gene: 3. CDR3 length: 14 residues. The DNA for the CDR3 is TGTGCCAGCAGCCCGGGACTAGCGGGAGGCGAGCAGTACTTC. This translates into CASSPGLAGGEQYF.

The chain has TRBV4-1 and TRBJ1-2, with D possibly being TRBD1 (5 bases). The V end was cut by 0 bases, the J end by 0 bases, with 11 bases between. There are 16 residues in the CDR3. Germline V gene data show CDR1 as MGHRA and CDR2 as YSYEKL. CDR3 residues: CASSQDRGRANYGYTF. The CDR3 DNA is TGCGCCAGCAGCCAAGATCGAGGCAGGGCTAACTATGGCTACACCTTC.

The rearrangement joins TRBV18 to TRBJ2-7, with TRBD1 matching 8 bases. This CDR3 region has 13 residues. After removal of 3 bases from V and 6 bases from J, the junction contained 4 bases not matched to a gene. Per the germline V gene, CDR1 is KGHSH and CDR2 is LQKENI. CDR3 residues: CASSPRTGGEQYF. In DNA, the CDR3 is TGTGCCAGCTCACCTCGAACAGGGGGCGAGCAGTACTTC.

The V call is TRBV19, the J call TRBJ1-2; D possibly corresponds to TRBD1 (5 bases). The CDR3 consists of 15 residues. Germline V gene lookup returns CDR1 LNHDA and CDR2 SQIVND (reference sequence). CDR3 sequence reads: CASGGETTLSRGYTF. DNA of the CDR3: TGTGCTAGCGGGGGGGAAACCACCCTATCTCGCGGCTACACCTTC.